In its sample, the clone carrying this T cell receptor (beta chain) was seen a few times. TCRdb processed the RT-PCR reads anew with MiXCR; each CDR3 protein has one entry. The sample holds 400,000 to 500,000 distinct CDR3 sequences; approximately 16% are singletons and the top ten take 6.5% to 7.5%. The data are from a study of patients and donors after allogeneic stem cell transplantation. Source material: blood, either unsorted or a sorted T cell fraction (not recorded which). This sequence was found in a human donor who was either an allogeneic HSCT recipient or a stem cell or donor lymphocyte infusion donor (not recorded which). It is not recorded whose cells these are; they may come from a transplant donor.

Here the CDR3 reads CASSERTANTEAFF. Written as DNA, the CDR3 is TGTGCCAGCTCAGAGCGGACGGCAAACACTGAAGCTTTCTTT. The V call is TRBV18, the J call TRBJ1-1; D is unresolved. Trimming left V 5 bases short and J 2 bases short, with 12 bases between. Germline-derived CDR1 and CDR2 are KGHSH and LQKENI. The CDR3 spans 14 residues.